This T cell receptor beta chain derives from a study of blood T cell repertoires in COVID-19. Study summary: The origin of the acute and convalescent COVID-19 samples was the United States, Italy and Spain. From T cells, B-cell-depleted T cells, or PBMCs came the material, which was cDNA or gDNA.

Sequencing was performed with immunoSEQ multiplex PCR; in TCRdb, only in-frame clones are kept and a portion is missing. The repertoire holds over 110,000 clones, with approximately 88% as singletons. This CDR3 is 15 amino acids long. V was cut by 4 bases and J by 3 bases, with 13 bases left in between. Germline values: CDR1 SGHRS, CDR2 YFSETQ. V usage is TRBV5-1 and J usage is TRBJ2-2, with D unclear. Material: peripheral blood. The receptor's source is a man between 65 and 80 years old with acute or convalescent COVID-19. In DNA form, the CDR3 reads TGCGCCAGCAGCGAGAACCCGGTGGACACCGGGGAGCTGTTTTTT. It codes for CASSENPVDTGELFF.